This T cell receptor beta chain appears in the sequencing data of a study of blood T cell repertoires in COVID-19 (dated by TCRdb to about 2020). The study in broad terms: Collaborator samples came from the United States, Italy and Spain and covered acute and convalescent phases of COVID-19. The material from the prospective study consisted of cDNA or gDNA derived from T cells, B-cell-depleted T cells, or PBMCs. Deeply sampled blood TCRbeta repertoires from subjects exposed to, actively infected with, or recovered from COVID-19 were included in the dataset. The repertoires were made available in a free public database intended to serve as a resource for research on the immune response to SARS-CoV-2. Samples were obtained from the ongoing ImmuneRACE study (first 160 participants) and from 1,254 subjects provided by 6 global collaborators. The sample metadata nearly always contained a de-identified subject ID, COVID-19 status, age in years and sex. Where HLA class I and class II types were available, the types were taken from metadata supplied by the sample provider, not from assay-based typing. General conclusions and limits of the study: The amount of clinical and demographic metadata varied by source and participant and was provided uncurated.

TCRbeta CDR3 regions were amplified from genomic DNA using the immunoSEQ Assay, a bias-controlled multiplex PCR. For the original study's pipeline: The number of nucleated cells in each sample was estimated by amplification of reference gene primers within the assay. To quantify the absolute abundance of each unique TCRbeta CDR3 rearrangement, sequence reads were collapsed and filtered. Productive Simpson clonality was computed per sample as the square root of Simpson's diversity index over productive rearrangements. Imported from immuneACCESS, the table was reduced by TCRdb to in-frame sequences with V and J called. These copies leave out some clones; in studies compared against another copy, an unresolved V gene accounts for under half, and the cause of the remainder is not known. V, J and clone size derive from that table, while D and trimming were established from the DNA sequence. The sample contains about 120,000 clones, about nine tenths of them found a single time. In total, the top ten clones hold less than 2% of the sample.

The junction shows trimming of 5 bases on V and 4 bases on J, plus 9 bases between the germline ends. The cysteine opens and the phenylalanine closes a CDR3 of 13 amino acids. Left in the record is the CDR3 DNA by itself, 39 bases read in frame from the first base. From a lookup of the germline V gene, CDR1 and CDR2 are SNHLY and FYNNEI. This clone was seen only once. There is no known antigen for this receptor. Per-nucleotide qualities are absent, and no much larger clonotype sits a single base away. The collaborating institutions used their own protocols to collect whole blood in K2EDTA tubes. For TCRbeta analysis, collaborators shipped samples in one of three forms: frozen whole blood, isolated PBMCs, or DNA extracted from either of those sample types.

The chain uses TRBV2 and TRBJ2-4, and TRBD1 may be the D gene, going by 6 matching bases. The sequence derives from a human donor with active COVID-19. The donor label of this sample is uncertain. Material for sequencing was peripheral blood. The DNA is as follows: TGTGCCAGCAGTTTCGGGACAAAAAACATTCAGTACTTC. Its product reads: CASSFGTKNIQYF.